The 8 T cell receptor beta chains below all came from one sample that was sequenced in a study of OX40 agonist ivuxolimab in advanced cancers. Produced via immunoSEQ multiplex PCR; TCRdb's table is partial and in-frame only. The sample records tens of thousands of clones, 65% to 85% being singletons. The sample in question was CD4+ or CD8+ T cells sorted from blood, obtained in a trial of the OX40 agonist ivuxolimab. These receptors originate from an adult with an advanced solid tumor such as melanoma, head and neck, liver or kidney cancer.

The rearrangement uses TRBV28 and TRBJ2-1, with TRBD2 matching over 8 bases. V lost 2 bases and J lost 8; bases outside the gene matches: 5. CDR1 and CDR2 from the germline V gene are MDHEN and SYDVKM. The CDR3 totals 14 residues. This chain's CDR3 is CASSLSGSVDEQFF. The CDR3 coding sequence is TGTGCCAGCAGTTTAAGCGGGAGTGTCGATGAGCAGTTCTTC.

This chain uses TRBV11-1 with TRBJ2-5, with TRBD2 matching 7 bases. TRBJ2-7 explains the end of the DNA better; the J call may be wrong. The CDR3 runs 11 residues. Germline CDR1 reads SGHAT; CDR2 reads FQDESV (reference sequence). Written as DNA, the CDR3 is TGTGCCAGCAGTCGGGAGGACGAGCAGTACTTC. Translated: CASSREDEQYF.

The chain combines TRBV6-6 with TRBJ2-2, with no clear D. V was trimmed by 5 bases and J by 3 bases, leaving 4 bases between them. The CDR3 sequence is 12 residues long. Per the germline V gene, CDR1 is MNHNY and CDR2 is SVGAGI (reference sequence). CDR3 protein: CASSDDTGELFF. The DNA for the CDR3 is TGTGCCAGCAGTGATGACACCGGGGAGCTGTTTTTT.

The chain has TRBV18 and TRBJ1-1; D ambiguous. Trimming removed 6 bases at V and 10 bases at J, with 15 bases between. CDR3 length: 12 residues. CDR1 is KGHSH, CDR2 LQKENI, per germline. CDR3 amino acids: CASSPRSDGAFF. The CDR3 DNA reads TGTGCCAGCTCTCCTCGGTCGGACGGAGCTTTCTTT.

J is TRBJ2-7 and V is TRBV11-1, with 9 bases matching TRBD1. The CDR3 is made up of 15 amino acids. Per germline, CDR1 SGHAT and CDR2 FQDESV (reference sequence). Trimming at V came to 4 bases and at J to 1 base, leaving 5 bases not matched to a gene. CDR3 loop: CASSYDRGTSYEQYF. CDR3 sequence (DNA): TGTGCCAGCAGCTACGACAGGGGGACTTCCTACGAGCAGTACTTC.

The V and J genes are TRBV4-1 and TRBJ2-5; TRBD1 might be the D (6 bases). The end of the DNA aligns better with TRBJ2-7, so the J call may be wrong. The CDR3 is 15 amino acids. The germline gives CDR1 MGHRA, CDR2 YSYEKL. CDR3 nucleotides: TGCGCCAGCAGCCAAGATCAAAGGGGGTCCTACGAGCAGTACTTC. This encodes CASSQDQRGSYEQYF.

The chain combines TRBV18 with TRBJ2-7, with D tentatively TRBD1 (6 bases). The V end lost 3 bases, the J end lost 3 bases, and 9 bases lay between the germline ends. From germline, CDR1 is KGHSH and CDR2 LQKENI. CDR3 size: 13 residues. This CDR3 reads CASSPKDSYEQYF. The CDR3 region has the DNA TGTGCCAGCTCACCCAAGGACAGCTACGAGCAGTACTTC.

This sequence joins TRBV6-5 and TRBJ2-7, with a weak D call TRBD2 (5 bases). Germline-derived CDR1 and CDR2 are MNHEY and SVGAGI. CDR3 length equals 13 residues. The ends were cut back, 7 bases at V and 6 bases at J, with 16 bases in the middle. The chain's CDR3 is CASTPVEGFEQYF. Here the CDR3 DNA reads TGTGCCAGCACCCCCGTCGAGGGATTCGAGCAGTACTTC.